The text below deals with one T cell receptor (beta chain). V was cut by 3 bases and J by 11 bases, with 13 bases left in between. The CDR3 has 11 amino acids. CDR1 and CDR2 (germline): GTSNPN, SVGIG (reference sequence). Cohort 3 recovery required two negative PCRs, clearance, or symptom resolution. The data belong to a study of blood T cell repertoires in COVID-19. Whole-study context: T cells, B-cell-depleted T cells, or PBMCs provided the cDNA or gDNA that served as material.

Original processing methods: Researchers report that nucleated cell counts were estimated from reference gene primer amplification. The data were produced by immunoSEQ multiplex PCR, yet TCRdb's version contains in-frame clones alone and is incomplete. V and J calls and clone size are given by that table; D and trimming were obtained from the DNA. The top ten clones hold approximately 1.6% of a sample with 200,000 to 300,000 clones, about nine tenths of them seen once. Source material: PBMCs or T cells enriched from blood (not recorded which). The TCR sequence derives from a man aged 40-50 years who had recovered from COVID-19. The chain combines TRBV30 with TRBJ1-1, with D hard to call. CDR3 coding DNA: TGTGCCTGGAGAGACTCGAAGGCGGCTTTCTTT. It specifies CAWRDSKAAFF.